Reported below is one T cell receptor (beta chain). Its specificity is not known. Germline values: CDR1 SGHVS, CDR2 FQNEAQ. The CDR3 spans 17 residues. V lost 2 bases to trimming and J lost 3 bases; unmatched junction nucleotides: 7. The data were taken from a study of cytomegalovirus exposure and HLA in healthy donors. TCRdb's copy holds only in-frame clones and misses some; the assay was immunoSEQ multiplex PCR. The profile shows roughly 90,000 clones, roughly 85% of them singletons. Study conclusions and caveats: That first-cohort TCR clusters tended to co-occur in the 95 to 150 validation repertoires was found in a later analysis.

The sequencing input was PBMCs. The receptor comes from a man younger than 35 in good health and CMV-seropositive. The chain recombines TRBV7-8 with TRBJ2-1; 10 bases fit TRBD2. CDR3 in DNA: TGTGCCAGCAGCTTATTTACACTAGCGGGGATCTACAATGAGCAGTTCTTC. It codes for CASSLFTLAGIYNEQFF.